These T cell receptor beta chains were read from a single sample in a study of cytotoxic CD8 clonotypes in ibrutinib-treated CLL. The table came from immunoSEQ multiplex PCR; TCRdb's copy has only in-frame clones and leaves some out. The table lists under 300,000 clones, less than 75% of them singletons. Sequenced material: PBMCs, taken after 24 months of ibrutinib treatment. All receptors come from a human donor with chronic lymphocytic leukemia. Both conserved end residues are part of each CDR3. Fields, in order: J gene, clone size, V gene, CDR3 protein. Clone sizes are given selectively: once, few, many, or a class where the clone is expanded.

j_call: TRBJ1-2; clone_size: .; v_call: TRBV20-1; cdr3_aa: CSARAGNGYTF
j_call: TRBJ1-1; clone_size: .; v_call: TRBV29-1; cdr3_aa: CSVGVVGRHTEAFF
j_call: TRBJ1-5; clone_size: few; v_call: TRBV6-5; cdr3_aa: CASSYNGNSNQPQHF
j_call: TRBJ2-1; clone_size: .; v_call: TRBV7-8; cdr3_aa: CASSLGAVQFF
j_call: TRBJ2-3; clone_size: few; v_call: TRBV5-4; cdr3_aa: CASSHRSTDTQYF
j_call: TRBJ1-4; clone_size: .; v_call: TRBV6-5; cdr3_aa: CASRLRQGVLFF
j_call: TRBJ2-5; clone_size: .; v_call: TRBV28; cdr3_aa: CASSLLQETQYF
j_call: TRBJ2-7; clone_size: .; v_call: TRBV20-1; cdr3_aa: CSARTRGEQYF
j_call: TRBJ2-2; clone_size: .; v_call: TRBV7-8; cdr3_aa: CASSRLPGLGLNTGELFF
j_call: TRBJ2-5; clone_size: .; v_call: TRBV5-1; cdr3_aa: CASSPGQYQETQYF
j_call: TRBJ2-7; clone_size: few; v_call: TRBV2; cdr3_aa: CASRGYEQYF
j_call: TRBJ1-1; clone_size: .; v_call: TRBV27; cdr3_aa: CASREIGNTEAFF
j_call: TRBJ2-7; clone_size: .; v_call: TRBV29-1; cdr3_aa: CSVREGESYEQYF
j_call: TRBJ2-1; clone_size: .; v_call: TRBV4-3; cdr3_aa: CASSHERTGGNEQFF
j_call: TRBJ2-7; clone_size: .; v_call: TRBV28; cdr3_aa: CASSLAGYEQYF
j_call: TRBJ2-3; clone_size: .; v_call: TRBV2; cdr3_aa: CASFGTDTQYF
j_call: TRBJ2-1; clone_size: few; v_call: TRBV5-1; cdr3_aa: CASSLEGIRDEQFF
j_call: TRBJ2-2; clone_size: once; v_call: TRBV27; cdr3_aa: CATADPGTSANTGELFF
j_call: TRBJ1-5; clone_size: .; v_call: TRBV27; cdr3_aa: CASSSWTGGDQPQHF
j_call: TRBJ2-2; clone_size: .; v_call: TRBV2; cdr3_aa: CASGGETHTGELFF
j_call: TRBJ2-5; clone_size: .; v_call: TRBV14; cdr3_aa: CASSQDRSGQETQYF
j_call: TRBJ1-1; clone_size: .; v_call: TRBV9; cdr3_aa: CASSPPRGTEAFF
j_call: TRBJ2-7; clone_size: .; v_call: TRBV28; cdr3_aa: CASSFVRSTYEQYF